The T cell receptor (beta chain) under discussion was sequenced for a study of blood T cells in healthy people across ages. A second PCR, run for about 6 to 11 cycles, used a sample-barcoded 5' primer plus a J-beta primer mix. Each cDNA molecule was tagged by a template-switch adaptor with 12 random nucleotides. One entry per CDR3 protein, called by TCRdb with MiXCR from the 5' RACE reads. The table shows some 1.8 million distinct CDR3 sequences, with 30% to 40% occurring only once. CDR1 is MNHEY and CDR2 is SVGAGI in the germline V gene. The V and J ends lost 0 bases and 2 bases respectively, with 19 bases between them. The CDR3 spans 18 residues.

This chain connects TRBV6-5 to TRBJ1-2; no clear D. Sequencing was performed on blood. The source of this sequence is a human donor in good health. DNA of the CDR3: TGTGCCAGCAGTTACTCAGACCCGTACATAAGTCCAAACTATGGCTACACCTTC. It yields the protein CASSYSDPYISPNYGYTF.